This T cell receptor (beta chain) was sequenced during a study of T cell responses to AZD1222 COVID-19 vaccine. Notes on the study in general: Researchers took repertoire samples only after the peak T cell response had come. Mostly white British, mostly female donors; authors suggested clonal diversity may be underestimated. Only six people who got AZD1222 tested seropositive at baseline.

About this clone: The antigen is undetermined.

Using immunoSEQ multiplex PCR, the repertoire was profiled, and TCRdb retains in-frame clones only, with some absent. Counted here are roughly 160,000 clones, about nine tenths occurring once; the ten biggest clones make up less than 2.5%. V dropped 1 base and J dropped 8; count of bases not matched to a gene: 6. This CDR3 spans 14 amino acids. Germline loops: CDR1 KGHSH, CDR2 LQKENI. The sample consisted of peripheral blood, taken on day 0 of AZD1222 vaccination. The TCR comes from an adult in good health. The chain links TRBV18 to TRBJ2-3; TRBD2 aligns across 7 bases. This CDR3 reads CASSPLSGMPTQYF. CDR3 in DNA: TGTGCCAGCTCACCACTGAGCGGGATGCCTACGCAGTATTTT. Complete variable domain (other parts from reference TRBV18 and TRBJ2-3): NAGVMQNPRHLVRRRGQEARLRCSPMKGHSHVYWYRQLPEEGLKFMVYLQKENIIDESGMPKERFSAEFPKEGPSILRIQQVVRGDSAAYFCASSPLSGMPTQYFGPGTRLTVL.